The 18 T cell receptor beta chains listed next were all sequenced from one sample in a study of control samples from healthy donors and cancer patients. Clones were sequenced by immunoSEQ multiplex PCR, and TCRdb holds only the in-frame ones, with some missing. This table has about 120,000 clones, around 94% appearing once. The material sequenced was PBMCs. These receptor sequences come from an elderly man with head and neck cancer.

The chain combines TRBV29-1 with TRBJ2-3, with 14 bases matching TRBD2. Germline V gene lookup returns CDR1 SQVTM and CDR2 ANQGSEA. Germline trimming cut 7 bases from V and 3 bases from J; bases unmatched to any gene: 18. This CDR3 region has 19 residues. DNA of the CDR3: TGCAGCGCCTTACCGCGGGGACTAGCGGGAGCCAAGACAACAGATACGCAGTATTTT. Protein sequence: CSALPRGLAGAKTTDTQYF.

V is TRBV10-1 and J is TRBJ2-3; D perhaps matches TRBD1 (6 bases). The CDR3 consists of 14 residues. With 8 bases removed from V and 2 bases from J, the gap between germline ends came to 14 bases. Germline V gives CDR1 WNHNN, CDR2 SYGVQD (reference sequence). DNA for the CDR3: TGCGCCAGCGGCCCAGGGGATCCCACAGATACGCAGTATTTT. Its translation: CASGPGDPTDTQYF.

This clone showed up just once. This chain links TRBV5-1 with TRBJ1-1, with a tentative D call TRBD1 (6 bases). This CDR3 has 14 amino acids. The V gene lost 5 bases and the J gene lost 5 bases, with 16 bases spanning the gap. The germline V gene has CDR1 SGHRS and CDR2 YFSETQ. Written as DNA, the CDR3 is TGCGCCAGCAGAGGAACAGGGATGGAGACTGAAGCTTTCTTT. It yields the protein CASRGTGMETEAFF.

This chain links TRBV2 with TRBJ1-1; D is possibly TRBD1 (5 bases). The CDR3 is 14 residues long. V lost 4 bases and J lost 3, with 12 bases in between. Germline CDR1 is SNHLY and CDR2 is FYNNEI. The CDR3 DNA reads TGTGCCAGCAGTGTCGACAGCAAAGACACTGAAGCTTTCTTT. Protein: CASSVDSKDTEAFF.

The gene calls are TRBV5-1 and TRBJ1-1; D remains unclear. The ends were cut back, 4 bases at V and 0 bases at J, with 7 bases in the middle. In germline, CDR1 is SGHRS, CDR2 YFSETQ. The CDR3 loop spans 13 amino acids. CDR3 bases: TGCGCCAGCAGCCTTCCACTGAACACTGAAGCTTTCTTT. As protein: CASSLPLNTEAFF.

This chain links TRBV7-2 with TRBJ2-5, with TRBD2 matching over 10 bases. The germline V gene encodes CDR1 SGHTA and CDR2 FQGNSA. After removal of 5 bases from V and 5 bases from J, the junction contained 8 bases not matched to a gene. The CDR3 length is 15 residues. CDR3 protein: CASSLEGLAWETQYF. The CDR3 DNA follows: TGTGCCAGCAGCCTGGAGGGACTAGCGTGGGAGACCCAGTACTTC.

The chain is built from TRBV2 and TRBJ2-5, with 7 bases aligning to TRBD1. CDR3 length: 14 residues. The junction had 7 bases not matched to a gene; V was cut back by 6 bases and J by 3 bases. CDR1 and CDR2 from the germline V gene are SNHLY and FYNNEI. CDR3: CASSLPGGKETQYF. The CDR3 nucleotides read TGTGCCAGCAGCTTACCAGGGGGAAAAGAGACCCAGTACTTC.

This chain uses TRBV5-1 with TRBJ1-1; 7 nucleotides line up with TRBD1. V was pared by 2 bases and J by 2 bases, with 12 bases of the junction left unmatched. The CDR3 is 17 amino acids. CDR1 is SGHRS and CDR2 is YFSETQ in the germline V gene. The CDR3 sequence: CASSFSGRGRPNTEAFF. The DNA of the CDR3 is TGCGCCAGCAGCTTCAGTGGGAGGGGGCGCCCAAACACTGAAGCTTTCTTT. Filled out from reference TRBV5-1 and TRBJ1-1, the complete variable domain reads KAGVTQTPRYLIKTRGQQVTLSCSPISGHRSVSWYQQTPGQGLQFLFEYFSETQRNKGNFPGRFSGRQFSNSRSEMNVSTLELGDSALYLCASSFSGRGRPNTEAFFGQGTRLTVV.

The J gene is TRBJ2-7, the V gene TRBV6-5; a weak D match, TRBD2 (5 bases). The CDR3 runs to 15 residues. Germline CDR1 MNHEY, CDR2 SVGAGI. Trimming took off 6 bases at V and 0 bases at J, with 15 bases between the two ends. CDR3 nucleotides: TGTGCCAGCAGGACTTTCCGGGATTCCTCCTACGAGCAGTACTTC. As protein: CASRTFRDSSYEQYF.

The V call is TRBV9, the J call TRBJ2-3, with TRBD1 identical over 7 bases. The V segment lost 3 bases and the J segment 6 bases; nucleotides outside the gene matches: 4. CDR1 is SGDLS and CDR2 is YYNGEE in the germline V gene. The CDR3 length is 13 residues. CDR3 amino acids: CASSAGGIDTQYF. CDR3 in DNA: TGTGCCAGCAGCGCAGGGGGAATTGATACGCAGTATTTT.

This clone appeared once. CDR3 residues: CASSPIAVNEQFF. The CDR3 DNA follows: TGTGCCAGCTCACCAATAGCGGTAAATGAGCAGTTCTTC. V and J are TRBV18 and TRBJ2-1; D possibly corresponds to TRBD2 (6 bases). CDR1 is KGHSH, CDR2 LQKENI, per germline. Trimming cost V 2 bases and J 7 bases, with 9 bases left between them. This CDR3 region has 13 residues.

The rearrangement uses TRBV21-1 and TRBJ2-5; TRBD2 is the table's D call, not checked against the DNA. TRBV21-1 represents a pseudogene. The CDR3 consists of 18 residues. CDR3 protein: CASRKTPSGGPTQETQYF. The CDR3 nucleotides are TGTGCCAGCAGAAAAACGCCTAGCGGGGGGCCCACTCAAGAGACCCAGTACTTC.

A note on this clone: Other nucleotide sequences from this sample produce the same CDR3. V is TRBV7-9 and J is TRBJ2-3; D uncertain. V was cut by 4 bases and J by 2 bases, with 1 base left in between. The germline V gene encodes CDR1 SEHNR and CDR2 FQNEAQ (reference sequence). The CDR3 is 11 residues long. The DNA for the CDR3 is TGTGCCAGCAGCTCCACAGATACGCAGTATTTT. Translation gives CASSSTDTQYF.

V gene TRBV5-5 combines with J gene TRBJ1-5, with D perhaps TRBD1 (5 bases). The CDR3 has 14 amino acids. The germline V and J ends were trimmed by 4 bases and 1 base, with 9 bases remaining between them. CDR1 and CDR2 from the germline V gene are SGHKS and YYEKEE (reference sequence). CDR3 amino acids: CASSVRDSNQPQHF. The CDR3 DNA is TGTGCCAGCAGCGTCCGGGACAGCAATCAGCCCCAGCATTTT.

Concerning this clone: The sample holds other DNA sequences that translate to the same CDR3. This chain joins TRBV3-1 (or the pseudogene TRBV3-2) and TRBJ1-6; D not certain. Trimming shortened V by 4 bases and J by 7 bases, and 8 bases separated the two germline ends. The CDR3 is 13 residues long. The germline V gene encodes CDR1 LGHDT and CDR2 YNNKEL (reference sequence). CDR3 bases: TGTGCCAGCAGCCTCGGACGAAATTCACCCCTCCACTTT. Residues: CASSLGRNSPLHF.

By share of the sample, this clone is medium-sized. The chain joins TRBV7-9 to TRBJ2-7, with a tentative D call TRBD1 (6 bases). Germline assignment: CDR1 SEHNR and CDR2 FQNEAQ (reference sequence). The V end lost 5 bases, the J end lost 3 bases, and 14 bases lay between the germline ends. The CDR3 has 14 residues. Here the CDR3 reads CASSPTGDGYEQYF. The DNA of the CDR3 is TGTGCCAGCAGCCCGACAGGAGATGGCTACGAGCAGTACTTC. Full variable domain (remainder filled in from reference TRBV7-9 and TRBJ2-7): DTGVSQNPRHKITKRGQNVTFRCDPISEHNRLYWYRQTLGQGPEFLTYFQNEAQLEKSRLLSDRFSAERPKGSFSTLEIQRTEQGDSAMYLCASSPTGDGYEQYFGPGTRLTVT.

The V call is TRBV6-5, the J call TRBJ2-3; 9 bases are a match to TRBD2. This CDR3 is 14 amino acids long. CDR1 and CDR2 from the germline V gene are MNHEY and SVGAGI. Unmatched junction bases numbered 3, after V lost 8 bases and J lost 0 bases. CDR3 residues: CASRLAESTDTQYF. The CDR3 coding sequence is TGTGCCAGCCGACTAGCGGAAAGCACAGATACGCAGTATTTT.

The chain carries TRBV9 and TRBJ1-3; TRBD1 matches at 7 bases. This CDR3 has 14 residues. Looked up from germline, CDR1 is SGDLS and CDR2 is YYNGEE. The V gene end was trimmed by 0 bases and the J gene end by 4 bases; junction bases not matched to a gene: 1. The CDR3: CASSVVDRGNTIYF. The CDR3 bases are TGTGCCAGCAGCGTAGTGGACAGGGGAAACACCATATATTTT.